This T cell receptor beta chain appears in the sequencing data of a study of cytomegalovirus exposure and HLA in healthy donors (dated by TCRdb to about 2017). For context, the study as a whole: According to an earlier analysis of several hundred of the donors, 150 million to 200 million T cells yielded roughly 100 million unique TCR beta sequences and around 300 Gb of sequence data. An early release covering around 630 HLA-typed donors comprised about 290 gigabases of sequencing data and about 90 million unique TCR sequences. Among the roughly 390 genotyped donors, around 79% belonged to the genetic ancestry cluster associated with self-reported Caucasian donors. The aim of the study was to test whether cataloging public T cell receptors could identify signatures of past pathogen exposure. The study used immunosequencing to profile the T cell repertoires of about 670 subjects and linked those repertoires to cytomegalovirus serostatus. A separate validation cohort of 100 to 150 different subjects was used in addition to the 666-subject first cohort. High-throughput TCR immunosequencing, statistical association of individual TCRs with disease status, and machine learning were combined to predict cytomegalovirus infection status. In a later analysis, previously published TCR beta repertoires from more than 500 donors were re-analyzed and high-resolution HLA genotyping was added so that TCR occurrence patterns could be studied. Rather than drawing on any new phenotypic data, the later analysis identified candidate immune exposures from TCR beta sequences and the way those sequences occurred across donors. An earlier analysis of roughly 580 of the donors used high-throughput TCR beta sequencing to judge whether each TCR beta V gene segment behaved as functional or pseudogenic. Donor age, sex, ethnicity and CMV serostatus were compiled together with the repertoire data. A later genetic analysis used genome-wide SNP genotypes for about 65% of the roughly 670 donors, treating that subset as a discovery cohort. All discovery cohort repertoires had been generated using a single sequencing platform. Class I and class II HLA loci were covered by the typing at four-digit resolution. Typing coverage differed by locus: A, B, C, DRB1 and DQB1 were typed in roughly 620-630 donors, DQA1 in around 500, DPA1 in roughly 590, and DPB1 in about 450. A few DR-DQ haplotypes were treated as single units for association and clustering because of strong linkage in the cohort. Among 300 to 500 genotyped donors of the cohort, an average of approximately 220,000 unique TCR beta nucleotide sequences was sequenced per donor, of which about 19% were non-productive. Results the study describes overall, beyond this receptor: According to a later analysis, parvovirus B19, influenza, CMV and Epstein-Barr virus appeared linked to several top co-occurrence clusters. CMV serostatus was the only immune exposure information available for the cohort. The presence/absence analyses assumed that sequencing depth was roughly uniform across donors, and that assumption may not be true. When HLA alleles, especially DR and DQ, strongly co-occurred, attributing TCR associations to individual alleles was difficult. A later genetic analysis associated a missense DCLRE1C variant with V-gene and J-gene trimming of TCR beta chains, and an independent cohort replicated the association. Three of the identified cytomegalovirus-associated TCR beta chains were confirmed in vitro to be specific for cytomegalovirus antigens. At a false discovery rate of 0.05, a later analysis linked roughly 17,000 TCR beta sequences to specific HLA alleles. A later analysis found that HLA-associated TCR beta chains were more clonally expanded and had lower generation probabilities than equally common non-associated chains. A further reported finding was that TCR beta sequences accurately predicted the HLA-A and HLA-B alleles for most subjects in the first cohort. Because the 87-base-pair reads could not distinguish some IMGT-functional V segments, including TRBV6-2 and TRBV6-3, those segments were excluded. Because counts were too low, 15 to 20 rarely observed V segments, including chromosome 9 orphons, were excluded from the earlier analysis of 587 of the donors. The sequencing pipeline was judged likely to have produced a cluster of highly shared sequence variants as a technical artifact. Broadly in line with IMGT annotations, most TCR beta V segments showed up in productive rearrangements about 90% or about 30% of the time in an earlier analysis of 587 of the donors. The classifier was reported to diagnose cytomegalovirus status with high specificity and sensitivity in both the original cohort and the validation cohort. Compared with the approximately 700-donor mean, donors in an Asian-associated ancestry cluster had fewer N-insertions in productive TCRs, according to a later genetic analysis. Correlated functional status among segregating V segments might be attributable to linkage disequilibrium, but an unknown experimental factor could not be ruled out. In a later analysis, most CMV-associated TCR beta chains were found to appear HLA-restricted, with HLA associations seemingly driven largely by CMV exposure. The cohort was sequenced for TCR beta chains only, and without alpha or paired-chain data the features that could be detected were limited. HLA typing was unavailable for some donors at each locus, so association tests used only the typed subset. In a later analysis, the rate of TCR association differed among HLA loci, with DRB1 alleles having the most associated TCRs and HLA-C alleles having the fewest. In the study, around 150 TCR beta chains were listed as associated with cytomegalovirus. Across donors, most TCR sequences were observed very rarely, whereas some public TCRs were present in many individuals. The authors suggested that the approach could potentially be generalized to other disease states and immunological phenotypes.

In total, around 600 healthy bone marrow donors made up the cohort. At the time of sampling, all cohort members were nominally healthy, though unrecorded immune exposures were likely present. The donor was CMV seropositive and was included in the group of 250 to 350 seropositive cohort members. A peripheral blood sample was provided by each donor, and peripheral blood mononuclear cells were used for TCR beta sequencing. Genomic DNA was extracted from the blood cell samples with the Qiagen DNeasy Blood Extraction Kit. CDR1 and CDR2 are drawn from the germline V gene: MNHEY, SVGAGI. Including cysteine and phenylalanine, the CDR3 has 14 amino acids. Of all the DNA, just the CDR3 is kept, 42 bases in frame from base 1. The table lists this clone with a few counts. What this receptor recognizes is not known. Germline is not matched at one junction end, which may reflect a read error. The library was made by the immunoSEQ multiplex PCR assay. For the multiplex PCR, a mixture combining 60 forward primers for TCR Vbeta segments and 13 reverse primers for TCR Jbeta segments was used. Amplification of the CDR3 region of rearranged TCR beta genes was performed with a multiplex PCR assay on genomic DNA. The Illumina HiSeq System was used to sequence the amplified TCR beta libraries as 87-base-pair reads. From the authors' description of their analysis: Across the 600 to 700 repertoires, a later analysis counted approximately 75 million unique TCR beta chains, approximately 10 million of which were shared by at least two donors. A nearest-neighbor algorithm error-corrected the raw reads and collapsed the reads into unique sequences, merging closely related sequences to remove PCR and sequencing errors. To assign V, D and J gene segments, CDR3 sequences were aligned to IMGT reference sequences. For a sequence to be retained, at least a six-nucleotide match to both a V gene segment and a J gene segment was required. A rearrangement counted as productive if the CDR3 had no stop codons and remained in frame with V and J, and every other rearrangement counted as non-productive. CDR3 was defined according to IMGT convention as the region running from the second conserved V-encoded cysteine to the conserved J-encoded phenylalanine. The earlier analysis of about 620 of the donors excluded sequences that lacked an unambiguous match to a single V gene segment. An earlier analysis of 587 of the donors classified V segments as functional when productive rearrangements were above 56.7% and as segregating when the standard deviation between donors was above 5%. A statistical classification framework was built to diagnose cytomegalovirus status from the catalog of TCR beta chain sequences. In a later analysis, TCR nucleotide sequences were compared against IMGT/GENE-DB human TR gene sequences so that V and J genes could be assigned. Using the TCRdist pipeline, a later analysis assigned CDR3 sequences along with most-parsimonious VDJ recombination scenarios. In a later analysis, each TCR beta chain was defined by its CDR3 amino acid sequence together with its V-gene family, and reads lacking a unique V-gene family were excluded. To address suspected cross-contamination and a sequencing artifact, a later analysis removed a few hundred highly shared, low-generation-probability nucleotide sequences. In a later analysis, a clonal expansion index was calculated for each public chain from normalized within-repertoire ranks of inferred template counts. In a later analysis, generation probabilities were computed using a VDJ recombination model fitted to out-of-frame rearrangements, and the results were checked against IGoR. A later analysis scored TCR-TCR, TCR-HLA and TCR-CMV co-occurrence with hypergeometric tests, applying a repertoire-size bias correction to TCR pairs. False discovery rates were estimated in a later analysis by permuting HLA or CMV assignments 20 times. A later analysis grouped co-occurring TCRs with DBSCAN, adding TCRdist sequence similarity when clustering within HLA-allele-positive subsets. Co-occurrence clustering excluded repertoires with fewer than 30,000 or more than 120,000 public chains, plus five with anomalous nucleotide sharing. Held by TCRdb, this immuneACCESS table contains in-frame sequences only and omits some clones. Under half of the omission traces to an unresolved V gene where checked; the cause of the rest is unknown. V, J and clone size were drawn from that table, and D and trimming were deduced from the DNA. Here the sample has some 98,000 clones; about four fifths occur a single time. Jointly, the top ten make up approximately 9.9% of the sample.

The rearranged chain carries TRBV6-5 and TRBJ2-2, with 8 bases matching TRBD1. This clonotype was obtained from a man aged 18 to 30 in good health and CMV-seropositive. Sequencing was performed on PBMCs. The sequence in DNA is TGTGCCAGCAGATACTCGACAGGGGCCGGGGAGCTGTTTTTT. This codes for CASRYSTGAGELFF.